The clone carrying this TCR beta chain was observed a few times. Its antigen is not identified. The sample comes from a study of T cell repertoires in cytomegalovirus infection. In the study overall: Public TCR beta signatures indicated both CMV infection and matching HLA type. Overall study findings and caveats: There were HLA-C-restricted CMV-specific TCR beta clonotypes dominating the ex vivo response. Summed public TCR beta family frequency identified CMV carriers bearing the relevant HLA.

TCRdb re-analysed the reads in MiXCR, keeping a single row per CDR3 protein. The profile shows some 150,000 distinct CDR3 sequences, about 6.3% of them singletons. Trimming left V 7 bases short and J 0 bases short, with 13 bases between. This CDR3 spans 15 amino acids. The TCR sequence derives from a human donor in good health (CMV status not recorded). Some clones in this sample may be carry-over from other donors' samples. The V and J genes are TRBV12-3 or TRBV12-4 and TRBJ1-3; D is unclear. The material sequenced was PBMCs. CDR3 DNA sequence: TGTGCCAGCATGTCTTGGGTTCTCTCTGGAAACACCATATATTTT. This translates into CASMSWVLSGNTIYF.